This record covers a single TCR beta chain. Sequencing was performed with immunoSEQ multiplex PCR; in TCRdb, only in-frame clones are kept and a portion is missing. This table has more than 6,000 clones, 90% appearing once. CDR1 is SNHLY and CDR2 is FYNNEI in the germline V gene. V lost 6 bases to trimming and J lost 8 bases, with 22 bases between them. This CDR3 is built from 15 residues. This record belongs to a study of T cells and Merkel cell carcinoma outcomes. Material: tumor tissue from Merkel cell carcinoma. The TCR sequence derives from a human donor with Merkel cell carcinoma. This sequence joins TRBV2 and TRBJ1-2, with unresolved D. CDR3 sequence (DNA): TGTGCCAGCAGCCGTACACAGCCGGCGGCTGACGGCTACACCTTC. It is translated as CASSRTQPAADGYTF.